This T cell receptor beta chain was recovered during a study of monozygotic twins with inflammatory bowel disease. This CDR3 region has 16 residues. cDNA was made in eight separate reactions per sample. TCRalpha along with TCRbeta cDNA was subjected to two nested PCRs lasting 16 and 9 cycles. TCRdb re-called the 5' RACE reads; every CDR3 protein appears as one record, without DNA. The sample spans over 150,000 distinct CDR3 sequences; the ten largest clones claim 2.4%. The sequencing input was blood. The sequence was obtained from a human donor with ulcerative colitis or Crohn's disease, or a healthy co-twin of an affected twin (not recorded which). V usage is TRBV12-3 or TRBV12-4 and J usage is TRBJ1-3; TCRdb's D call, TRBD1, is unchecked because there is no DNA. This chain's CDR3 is CASSGGQGISGNTIYF.